Listed below are T cell receptor beta chains from one sample, sequenced in a study of control samples from healthy donors and cancer patients. Produced via immunoSEQ multiplex PCR; TCRdb's table is partial and in-frame only. The repertoire holds around 130,000 clones, around nine tenths seen once, with approximately 8% in the top ten. Input material: PBMCs. Receptors were obtained from a middle-aged man with head and neck cancer. The CDR3 runs from the conserved cysteine through the conserved F or W. Each record gives: J gene, V gene, D gene, clone size, CDR3 DNA, CDR3 protein. The D gene is left open where the match is weak. Clone size is stated in some rows and not others, as once, few, many or a class when expanded.

>TRBJ1-1|TRBV18|NA|NA
TGTGCCAGCTCACCACCGACCGACAGACGAAAAACTGAAGCTTTCTTT
CASSPPTDRRKTEAFF
>TRBJ2-2|TRBV7-9|NA|many
TGTGCCAGCAGCTCCCTGGGGGTGGAGACCGGGGAGCTGTTTTTT
CASSSLGVETGELFF
>TRBJ1-1|TRBV3-1/TRBV3-2|TRBD1|medium-sized
TGTGCCAGCAGCCCAAAGACAGGGGCCGCTGAAGCTTTCTTT
CASSPKTGAAEAFF
>TRBJ2-3|TRBV28|TRBD2|NA
TGTGCCAGCAGCGTCGGGGGGGGGACAGATACGCAGTATTTT
CASSVGGGTDTQYF
>TRBJ1-1|TRBV6-5|NA|NA
TGTGCCAGCAGTTATGGGGGGAATGTTGGCACTGAAGCTTTCTTT
CASSYGGNVGTEAFF
>TRBJ2-7|TRBV30|NA|NA
TGTGCCTGGGGGAAGGGTTTGCTGGGTGACGAGCAGTACTTC
CAWGKGLLGDEQYF
>TRBJ2-1|TRBV4-1|NA|NA
TGCGCCAGCAGCCAAGAGGGGAGAGACTACAATGAGCAGTTCTTC
CASSQEGRDYNEQFF
>TRBJ2-5|TRBV7-3|TRBD2|NA
TGTGCCAGCAGCCCTAGCGGGGGGGCCGGGGAGACCCAGTACTTC
CASSPSGGAGETQYF
>TRBJ2-2|TRBV7-9|NA|NA
TGTGCCAGCAGCTCTCGACGACTAGCGAACACCGGGGAGCTGTTTTTT
CASSSRRLANTGELFF
>TRBJ1-4|TRBV23-1|NA|NA
TGCGCCAGCAGTCATTTCCCTTCCCCCGCTGAAAAACTGTTTTTT
CASSHFPSPAEKLFF
>TRBJ2-7|TRBV7-9|TRBD2|NA
TGTGCCAGCAGCCCCGAGCGGGGGAGATCCTACGAGCAGTACTTC
CASSPERGRSYEQYF
>TRBJ2-3|TRBV10-1|TRBD2|NA
TGCGCCAGCAGTAGAGGACTAGCGGGGGCCGGAGATACGCAGTATTTT
CASSRGLAGAGDTQYF
>TRBJ2-7|TRBV27|NA|NA
TGTGCCAGCAGTCGCGGTCCTTCCTACGAGCAGTACTTC
CASSRGPSYEQYF
>TRBJ2-7|TRBV5-1|TRBD2|NA
TGCGCCAGCAGCCCGGGGACTAGCGGGGGGAGAGCCTACGAGCAGTACTTC
CASSPGTSGGRAYEQYF
>TRBJ1-4|TRBV3-1/TRBV3-2|NA|few
TGTGCCAGCAGCCAAGCCGATGGAGAAAAACTGTTTTTT
CASSQADGEKLFF
>TRBJ1-4|TRBV2|TRBD1|NA
TGTGCCAGCAGTGATCTGGCAGGGGGTGAAAAACTGTTTTTT
CASSDLAGGEKLFF
>TRBJ2-3|TRBV7-2|TRBD2|NA
TGTGCCAGCAGCTTAGCAGCGGGGGGGACAGATACGCAGTATTTT
CASSLAAGGTDTQYF
>TRBJ2-3|TRBV30|NA|once
TGTGCCTGGAGTGTGCTCACAGATACGCAGTATTTT
CAWSVLTDTQYF
>TRBJ2-1|TRBV27|NA|NA
TGTGCCAGCAGTATCGGGTGGAGCTCCTACAATGAGCAGTTCTTC
CASSIGWSSYNEQFF
>TRBJ1-5|TRBV6-5|NA|NA
TGTGCCAGCAGTTACGAGGGTGGTCAGCCCCAGCATTTT
CASSYEGGQPQHF
>TRBJ2-1|TRBV11-1|NA|NA
TGTGCCAGCAGCTTAGGGAGCCAGAATGAGCAGTTCTTC
CASSLGSQNEQFF
>TRBJ2-1|TRBV4-1|NA|NA
TGCGCCAGCACCACAAAGGGGAGCTCCTACAATGAGCAGTTCTTC
CASTTKGSSYNEQFF
>TRBJ1-5|TRBV7-8|TRBD1|NA
TGTGCCAGCAGCTTAGTTTCCCAGGGGGCAGGCAATCAGCCCCAGCATTTT
CASSLVSQGAGNQPQHF
>TRBJ2-2|TRBV5-1|TRBD2|NA
TGCGCCAGCAGCCCGGTGACTAGCGGGAGTCTGGGGACCGGGGAGCTGTTTTTT
CASSPVTSGSLGTGELFF
>TRBJ2-7|TRBV2|TRBD2|NA
TGTGCCAGCAGGGCGGCGGGGGGACACTACGAGCAGTACTTC
CASRAAGGHYEQYF
>TRBJ2-7|TRBV5-1|NA|NA
TGCGCCAGCAGGAAACGGGACGAGCAGTACTTC
CASRKRDEQYF
>TRBJ1-1|TRBV5-4|NA|NA
TGTGCCAGCAGCTTGGAGGGAGCCCCAGGGACTGAAGCTTTCTTT
CASSLEGAPGTEAFF
>TRBJ2-1|TRBV3-1/TRBV3-2|NA|NA
TGTGCCAGCAGCCAAGAGAGGAGCCCCCCCTACAATGAGCAGTTCTTC
CASSQERSPPYNEQFF
>TRBJ2-3|TRBV15|TRBD2|NA
TGTGCCACCAGCCCGCGGACTAGCGGCGTCGATACGCAGTATTTT
CATSPRTSGVDTQYF
>TRBJ1-1|TRBV5-1|TRBD1|NA
TGCGCCAGCAGCGTGGACAGGGGCACTGAAGCTTTCTTT
CASSVDRGTEAFF
>TRBJ2-7|TRBV11-2|NA|NA
TGTGCCAGCAGCTTAACCCAGGGTCGCTACGAGCAGTACTTC
CASSLTQGRYEQYF